These 19 T cell receptor beta chains were all obtained from the same sample, sequenced in a study of spatial heterogeneity in lung cancer. Each CDR3 protein is one row after TCRdb ran MiXCR on the 5' RACE reads. The sample contains tens of thousands of distinct CDR3 sequences, 9.5% to 15% of which appear only once. Time point in this sample: sample taken at primary tumor resection. The sequencing here drew on PBMCs, taken at surgery. These receptors came from a male donor with early-stage non-small cell lung cancer.

This clonotype showed up just a few times. The gene calls are TRBV28 and TRBJ1-5; D is perhaps TRBD1 (6 bases). The CDR3 is made up of 14 amino acids. The V and J ends lost 6 bases and 3 bases respectively, with 12 bases between them. Germline V gene data show CDR1 as MDHEN and CDR2 as SYDVKM. The CDR3 reads CASSPGQYNQPQHF. CDR3 sequence (DNA): TGTGCCAGCAGCCCAGGACAGTACAATCAGCCCCAGCATTTT.

The table lists this clonotype with a few counts. The chain employs TRBV20-1 and TRBJ1-2, with 9 nucleotides matching TRBD1. This CDR3 has 13 residues. Germline V gene data show CDR1 as DFQATT and CDR2 as SNEGSKA (reference sequence). The V and J ends lost 2 bases and 8 bases, in that order; junction bases with no gene match: 6. The CDR3 loop is CSARTGGAAGYTF. Written as DNA, the CDR3 is TGCAGTGCTAGAACAGGGGGCGCGGCCGGCTACACCTTC.

Turning to this clonotype: Sequence at one end of the junction differs from germline and may be a read error. CDR3 region: CAGRPGRQNQPQHF. For the CDR3, the DNA is TGTGCCGGCAGACCGGGACGGCAGAATCAGCCCCAGCATTTT. This rearrangement joins TRBV6-6 to TRBJ1-5; weak D call: TRBD1 (5 bases). The CDR3 totals 14 residues. The germline CDR1 and CDR2 sequences are MNHNY and SVGAGI (reference sequence).

This chain joins TRBV20-1 and TRBJ2-7; 11 nucleotides agree with TRBD2. This CDR3 is 14 amino acids long. V lost 0 bases to trimming and J lost 5 bases; unmatched junction nucleotides: 3. Per germline, CDR1 DFQATT and CDR2 SNEGSKA (reference sequence). The DNA for the CDR3 is TGCAGTGCTAGAGATAGCGGGAGGGCTAACGAGCAGTACTTC. It encodes CSARDSGRANEQYF.

This chain joins TRBV2 and TRBJ2-5; D unclear. The length of the CDR3 is 13 residues. CDR1 SNHLY and CDR2 FYNNEI come from the germline V gene. Trimming removed 10 bases from V and 3 bases from J, with 15 bases in between. The CDR3 DNA follows: TGTGCCATAGATCTGGGAACGAAAGAGACCCAGTACTTC. Translated, it gives CAIDLGTKETQYF.

At least ten counts were recorded for this clonotype. V gene TRBV20-1 combines with J gene TRBJ2-7; 8 bases are shared with TRBD2. Germline CDR1 reads DFQATT; CDR2 reads SNEGSKA (reference sequence). V gave up 3 bases and J gave up 5 bases; unmatched junction bases: 9. The CDR3 is 14 residues long. DNA for the CDR3: TGCAGTGCTAGGAAGGGAGCGGGAGTAAACGAGCAGTACTTC. Its protein product is CSARKGAGVNEQYF.

This chain connects TRBV20-1 to TRBJ1-1, with a weak D call TRBD1 (5 bases). Per germline, CDR1 DFQATT and CDR2 SNEGSKA (reference sequence). The CDR3 is 13 amino acids. V lost 6 bases and J lost 0, with 11 bases in between. CDR3 loop: CSAARDLNTEAFF. The CDR3 coding sequence is TGCAGTGCCGCTCGGGACCTGAACACTGAAGCTTTCTTT.

In this sample, this clonotype turned up a few times. The rearrangement uses TRBV12-3 or TRBV12-4 and TRBJ1-4; D ambiguous. V was trimmed by 2 bases and J by 2 bases, leaving 12 bases between them. The CDR3 spans 16 residues. The CDR3 DNA is TGTGCCAGCAGTTTACATCCCCTCGGGACTAATGAAAAACTGTTTTTT. Translation: CASSLHPLGTNEKLFF.

This clonotype is medium-sized within its sample. The chain links TRBV29-1 to TRBJ1-1, with D unresolved. The V gene lost 5 bases and the J gene lost 0 bases, with 13 bases spanning the gap. The CDR3 totals 14 residues. Per the germline V gene, CDR1 is SQVTM and CDR2 is ANQGSEA. The CDR3, as DNA: TGCAGCGTTAGCCAGGCAGCGGTGAACACTGAAGCTTTCTTT. Its protein is CSVSQAAVNTEAFF. Filled out from reference TRBV29-1 and TRBJ1-1, the complete variable domain reads SAVISQKPSRDICQRGTSLTIQCQVDSQVTMMFWYRQQPGQSLTLIATANQGSEATYESGFVIDKFPISRPNLTFSTLTVSNMSPEDSSIYLCSVSQAAVNTEAFFGQGTRLTVV.

The chain recombines TRBV5-1 with TRBJ1-6, with 7 bases matching TRBD1. With V trimmed by 4 bases and J by 7 bases, 8 bases remained unmatched. The CDR3 is 15 residues long. The germline gives CDR1 SGHRS, CDR2 YFSETQ. The chain's CDR3 is CASSPRQGPNSPLHF. In nucleotides, the CDR3 is TGCGCCAGCAGCCCGCGACAGGGTCCGAATTCACCCCTCCACTTT.

In nucleotides, the CDR3 is TGCGCCAGCAGCTTGGGCGGTGGTAGCTCCTACGAGCAGTACTTC. The encoded protein is CASSLGGGSSYEQYF. The gene calls are TRBV5-1 and TRBJ2-7; no reliable D call. V was shortened by 0 bases and J by 0 bases, with 10 bases between the two germline ends. This CDR3 comprises 15 residues. Per the germline V gene, CDR1 is SGHRS and CDR2 is YFSETQ. Based on the CDR3 plus reference TRBV5-1 and TRBJ2-7, the full variable domain is KAGVTQTPRYLIKTRGQQVTLSCSPISGHRSVSWYQQTPGQGLQFLFEYFSETQRNKGNFPGRFSGRQFSNSRSEMNVSTLELGDSALYLCASSLGGGSSYEQYFGPGTRLTVT.

This chain links TRBV12-3 or TRBV12-4 with TRBJ1-2; possibly TRBD1 for D (5 bases). This CDR3 contains 15 residues. V was shortened by 6 bases and J by 3 bases, with 17 bases between the two germline ends. CDR3 sequence reads: CASRSFWDLDYGYTF. The CDR3 DNA reads TGTGCCAGCAGATCCTTTTGGGACTTAGACTATGGCTACACCTTC.

The chain couples TRBV28 to TRBJ2-3; D perhaps matches TRBD1 (5 bases). Trimming pared 4 bases from V and 6 bases from J, leaving 11 bases between. The CDR3 sequence is 13 residues long. Germline assignment: CDR1 MDHEN and CDR2 SYDVKM. The CDR3 reads CASSSPQVDTQYF. The CDR3 bases are TGTGCCAGCAGTTCCCCACAGGTGGATACGCAGTATTTT.

This clonotype occurred many times. V gene TRBV7-2 combines with J gene TRBJ1-4, with D tentatively TRBD1 (5 bases). This CDR3 contains 15 residues. Trimming left V 1 base short and J 5 bases short, with 11 bases between. CDR1 and CDR2 (germline): SGHTA, FQGNSA. CDR3 DNA: TGTGCCAGCAGCTTAGAGGCCAGGGAGAATGAAAAACTGTTTTTT. Protein sequence: CASSLEARENEKLFF.

The chain links TRBV28 to TRBJ2-3; TRBD2 might be the D (6 bases). Trimming pared 3 bases from V and 3 bases from J, leaving 16 bases between. CDR1 is MDHEN and CDR2 is SYDVKM in the germline V gene. The CDR3 covers 16 residues. The CDR3 nucleotides are TGTGCCAGCAGTTTGAACCGGGACTCCGAGACAGATACGCAGTATTTT. It encodes CASSLNRDSETDTQYF.

This chain joins TRBV29-1 and TRBJ2-2, with D possibly being TRBD1 (5 bases). The CDR3 spans 14 residues. The germline V and J ends were trimmed by 7 bases and 5 bases, with 17 bases remaining between them. CDR1 SQVTM and CDR2 ANQGSEA come from the germline V gene. CDR3 sequence: CSASQGSGTGELFF. The CDR3 DNA follows: TGCAGCGCGAGTCAGGGTTCAGGAACCGGGGAGCTGTTTTTT.

In this sample, this clonotype turned up a few times. In nucleotides, the CDR3 is TGTGCCAGCAGCGCTGACAGGGTCCAAGAGACCCAGTACTTC. Translating it yields CASSADRVQETQYF. The chain recombines TRBV5-4 with TRBJ2-5, with 7 bases that match TRBD1. V shed 4 bases, J shed 1 base, and the junction held 4 bases outside the gene matches. The V gene's germline CDR1 is SGHNT and CDR2 YYREEE (reference sequence). The CDR3 is 14 residues long.

This clonotype occurred many times. CDR3 residues: CASSRQGTKNIQYF. The CDR3 region has the DNA TGTGCCAGCAGTCGACAGGGAACCAAAAACATTCAGTACTTC. The rearrangement links TRBV12-3 or TRBV12-4 to TRBJ2-4; 7 bases match TRBD1. V gave up 5 bases and J gave up 2 bases; unmatched junction bases: 3. CDR3 length: 14 residues.

This clonotype was seen at least ten times. The chain combines TRBV30 with TRBJ2-3; D is uncertain. V lost 5 bases, J lost 2 bases, and 8 bases lay in between. Germline V lookup: CDR1 GTSNPN, CDR2 SVGIG (reference sequence). CDR3 length equals 12 residues. The CDR3 sequence: CAWGPLTDTQYF. The DNA of the CDR3 is TGTGCCTGGGGGCCCCTCACAGATACGCAGTATTTT.